This TCR beta chain was captured in a study of cytomegalovirus exposure and HLA in healthy donors. Study-wide points: V segments that were indistinguishable, TRBV6-2 and TRBV6-3 among them, were omitted from analysis. A cluster of highly shared sequence variants was likely a sequencing artifact.

Losses at the gene ends were 5 bases for V and 2 bases for J; bases not matched to a gene: 8. Germline V gene lookup returns CDR1 SGHTA and CDR2 FQGNSA. The CDR3 runs to 15 residues. Although they were nominally healthy when sampled, donors likely had unrecorded immune exposures. A note on this clone: No antigen is known for it.

With 60 Vbeta and 13 Jbeta primers, the PCR was carried out. Per the study methods: It was a later analysis that counted 83 million or so unique TCR beta chains, of which 9.5 million to 14 million were shared. Here immunoSEQ multiplex PCR was the method, and the copy in TCRdb shows in-frame clones only, minus some. That table furnishes V, J and clone size, whereas the DNA furnished D and trimming. Of 200,000 to 250,000 clones listed, 78% are singletons. The sequence derives from a boy aged 5 to 17 in good health and CMV-seronegative. The specimen sequenced was PBMCs. V is TRBV7-2 and J is TRBJ1-1; 7 bases are a match to TRBD1. The CDR3 sequence is CASSHSGQRNTEAFF. For the CDR3, the DNA is TGTGCCAGCAGCCACTCGGGACAGAGAAACACTGAAGCTTTCTTT.